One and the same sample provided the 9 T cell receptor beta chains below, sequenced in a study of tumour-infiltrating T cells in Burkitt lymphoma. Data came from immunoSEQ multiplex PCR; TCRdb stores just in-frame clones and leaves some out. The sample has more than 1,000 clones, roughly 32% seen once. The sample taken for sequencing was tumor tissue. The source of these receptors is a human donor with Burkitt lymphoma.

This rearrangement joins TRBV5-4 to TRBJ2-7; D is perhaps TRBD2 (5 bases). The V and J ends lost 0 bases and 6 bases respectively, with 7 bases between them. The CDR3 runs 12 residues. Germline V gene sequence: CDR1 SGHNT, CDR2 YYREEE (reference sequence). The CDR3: CASSLGAAEQYF. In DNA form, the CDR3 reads TGTGCCAGCAGCTTGGGAGCGGCCGAGCAGTACTTC.

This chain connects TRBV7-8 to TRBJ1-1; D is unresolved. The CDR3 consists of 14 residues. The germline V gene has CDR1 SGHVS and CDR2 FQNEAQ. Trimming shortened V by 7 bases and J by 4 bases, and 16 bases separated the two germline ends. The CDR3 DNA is TGTGCCAGCACCTTGGCGGAGGGAAGCACTGAAGCTTTCTTT. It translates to CASTLAEGSTEAFF.

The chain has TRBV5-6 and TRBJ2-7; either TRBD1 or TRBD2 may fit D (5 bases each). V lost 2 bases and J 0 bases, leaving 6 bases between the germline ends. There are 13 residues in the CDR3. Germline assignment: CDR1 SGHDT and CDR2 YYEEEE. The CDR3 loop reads CASSFGGSYEQYF. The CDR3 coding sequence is TGTGCCAGCAGCTTTGGGGGCTCCTACGAGCAGTACTTC.

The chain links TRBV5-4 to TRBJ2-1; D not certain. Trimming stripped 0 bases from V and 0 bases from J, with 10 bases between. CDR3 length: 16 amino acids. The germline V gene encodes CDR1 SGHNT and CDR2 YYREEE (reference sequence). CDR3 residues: CASSLGGQSSYNEQFF. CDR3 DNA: TGTGCCAGCAGCTTGGGCGGTCAGAGCTCCTACAATGAGCAGTTCTTC.

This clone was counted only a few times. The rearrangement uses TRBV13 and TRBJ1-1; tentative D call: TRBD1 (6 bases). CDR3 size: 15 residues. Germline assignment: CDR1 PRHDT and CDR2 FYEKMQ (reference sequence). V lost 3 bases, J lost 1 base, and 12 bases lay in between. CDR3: CASSFGTSGNTEAFF. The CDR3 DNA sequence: TGTGCCAGCAGCTTCGGGACAAGCGGGAACACTGAAGCTTTCTTT.

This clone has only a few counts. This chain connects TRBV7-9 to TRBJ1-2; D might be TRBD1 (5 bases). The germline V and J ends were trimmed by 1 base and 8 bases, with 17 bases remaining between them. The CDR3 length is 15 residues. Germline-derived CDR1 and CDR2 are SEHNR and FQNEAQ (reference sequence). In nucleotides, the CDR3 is TGTGCCAGCAGCTTAGGGAGGGGAGAGTTTTTCGGCTACACCTTC. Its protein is CASSLGRGEFFGYTF. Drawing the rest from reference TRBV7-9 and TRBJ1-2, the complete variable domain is DTGVSQNPRHKITKRGQNVTFRCDPISEHNRLYWYRQTLGQGPEFLTYFQNEAQLEKSRLLSDRFSAERPKGSFSTLEIQRTEQGDSAMYLCASSLGRGEFFGYTFGSGTRLTVV.

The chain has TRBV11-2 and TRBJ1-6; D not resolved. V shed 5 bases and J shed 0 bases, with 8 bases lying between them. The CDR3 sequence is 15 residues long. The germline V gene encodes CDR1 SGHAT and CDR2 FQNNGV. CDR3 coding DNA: TGTGCCAGCAGCGCCCGAAGCTCCTATAATTCACCCCTCCACTTT. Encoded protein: CASSARSSYNSPLHF.

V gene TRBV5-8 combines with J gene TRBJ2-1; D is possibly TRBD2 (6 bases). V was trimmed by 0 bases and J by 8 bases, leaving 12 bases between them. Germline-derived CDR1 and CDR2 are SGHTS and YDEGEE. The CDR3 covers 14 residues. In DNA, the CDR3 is TGTGCCAGCAGCTTGGGGACTAACGCCGATGAGCAGTTCTTC. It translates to CASSLGTNADEQFF.

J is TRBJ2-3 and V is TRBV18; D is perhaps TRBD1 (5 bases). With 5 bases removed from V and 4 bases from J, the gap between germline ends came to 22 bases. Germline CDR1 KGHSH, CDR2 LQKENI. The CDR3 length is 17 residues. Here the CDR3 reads CASSNLQGYGLADTQYF. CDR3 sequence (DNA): TGTGCCAGCTCAAACCTCCAGGGTTACGGGCTAGCAGATACGCAGTATTTT.